One and the same sample provided the 17 T cell receptor beta chains below, sequenced in a study of T cell responses to AZD1222 COVID-19 vaccine. TCRdb keeps only in-frame clones here, not all; method: immunoSEQ multiplex PCR. This sample has roughly 150,000 clones, with 80% to 95% found just once. The source material was peripheral blood, sampled on day 0 of AZD1222 vaccination. The source of these receptors is an adult in good health.

The chain has TRBV5-1 and TRBJ1-1, with a weak D call TRBD1 (5 bases). V lost 1 base, J lost 3 bases, and 13 bases lay in between. The CDR3 has 15 amino acids. From germline, CDR1 is SGHRS and CDR2 YFSETQ. The CDR3 is CASSLLGGVDTEAFF. The CDR3 DNA follows: TGCGCCAGCAGCTTGCTGGGGGGGGTAGACACTGAAGCTTTCTTT.

The chain links TRBV11-2 to TRBJ2-6; unclear D gene. Germline CDR1 is SGHAT and CDR2 is FQNNGV. V gave up 1 base and J gave up 1 base, with 2 bases separating them. The CDR3 runs to 14 residues. This CDR3 is CASSLVSGANVLTF. For the CDR3, the DNA is TGTGCCAGCAGCTTAGTTTCTGGGGCCAACGTCCTGACTTTC. The whole variable domain, remainder taken from reference TRBV11-2 and TRBJ2-6, is EAGVAQSPRYKIIEKRQSVAFWCNPISGHATLYWYQQILGQGPKLLIQFQNNGVVDDSQLPKDRFSAERLKGVDSTLKIQPAKLEDSAVYLCASSLVSGANVLTFGAGSRLTVL.

This chain uses TRBV24-1 with TRBJ2-2; D uncertain. CDR1 and CDR2 (germline): KGHDR, SFDVKD. This CDR3 is 15 amino acids long. V shed 3 bases and J shed 5 bases, with 12 bases lying between them. The CDR3 here is CATSDDTYGTGELFF. CDR3 DNA: TGTGCCACCAGTGATGATACGTACGGGACCGGGGAGCTGTTTTTT.

This clone showed up just once. As DNA, the CDR3 is TGCGCCAGCAGCCAAGATATGGGACAGTATGGCTACACCTTC. This gives the protein CASSQDMGQYGYTF. The chain has TRBV4-3 and TRBJ1-2, with 7 bases matching TRBD1. Per the germline V gene, CDR1 is LGHNA and CDR2 is YSLEER. J was trimmed by 5 bases and V by 0 bases; bases with no gene match: 3. The length of the CDR3 is 14 residues.

The chain uses TRBV4-2 and TRBJ2-5; D is possibly TRBD1 or TRBD2 (5 bases each). Trimming took off 0 bases at V and 4 bases at J, with 12 bases between the two ends. Germline CDR1 is LGHNA and CDR2 is YNFKEQ. CDR3 size: 15 residues. CDR3: CASSQDRGGVETQYF. The CDR3 DNA follows: TGTGCCAGCAGCCAAGATCGTGGGGGAGTAGAGACCCAGTACTTC.

The chain has TRBV21-1 and TRBJ1-2. TRBV21-1 corresponds to a pseudogene. The CDR3 totals 14 residues. In DNA form, the CDR3 reads TGTGCCAGCAGCAAGAGTATAGCTAACTATGGCTACACCTTC. Its protein product is CASSKSIANYGYTF.

This rearrangement joins TRBV28 to TRBJ2-1; the D is unclear. The germline V gene has CDR1 MDHEN and CDR2 SYDVKM. There are 12 residues in the CDR3. V was trimmed by 6 bases and J by 12 bases, leaving 15 bases between them. The CDR3 is CASSSDGRRQFF. DNA of the CDR3: TGTGCCAGCAGCTCGGACGGCCGGAGGCAGTTCTTC.

The chain carries TRBV2 and TRBJ2-7; D gene ambiguous. The CDR3 is 11 amino acids. In germline, CDR1 is SNHLY, CDR2 FYNNEI. The germline V and J ends were trimmed by 6 bases and 7 bases, with 10 bases remaining between them. The CDR3 DNA follows: TGTGCCAGCAGAGTAAACGTGGAGCAGTACTTC. Encoded protein: CASRVNVEQYF.

The rearrangement joins TRBV12-3 or TRBV12-4 to TRBJ1-1; no definite D call. Trimming left V 4 bases short and J 6 bases short, with 9 bases between. This CDR3 region has 12 residues. The CDR3 DNA is TGTGCCAGCAGTTGGAGGGCGCCTGAAGCTTTCTTT. Its translation is CASSWRAPEAFF.

As DNA, the CDR3 is TGTGCCAGCAGCTTAGCCGGGATAAGGCAGCCCCAGCATTTT. Translating it yields CASSLAGIRQPQHF. The chain uses TRBV7-9 and TRBJ1-5; no clear D. The CDR3 runs to 14 residues. Germline V gene sequence: CDR1 SEHNR, CDR2 FQNEAQ (reference sequence). The V and J ends lost 0 bases and 7 bases respectively, with 10 bases between them.

The CDR3 DNA reads TGTGCCAGCAGTTGGGGTACAGATACGCAGTATTTT. This encodes CASSWGTDTQYF. The chain is built from TRBV9 and TRBJ2-3; no clear D. CDR1 is SGDLS, CDR2 YYNGEE, per germline. This CDR3 comprises 12 residues. The V and J ends lost 5 bases and 3 bases respectively, with 7 bases between them.

The chain has TRBV19 and TRBJ1-1, with D unclear. This CDR3 contains 15 residues. CDR1 and CDR2 from the germline V gene are LNHDA and SQIVND (reference sequence). V was pared by 9 bases and J by 1 base, with 18 bases between. The CDR3 bases are TGTGCCAGCAGCCCCGAGTTGCGCAAGAACACTGAAGCTTTCTTT. It codes for CASSPELRKNTEAFF.

As DNA, the CDR3 is TGTGCCAGCAGTGTTGGGGGAGAGGTTGGCTACACCTTC. It is translated as CASSVGGEVGYTF. This chain links TRBV2 with TRBJ1-2; tentatively, D is TRBD1 (5 bases). With 4 bases removed from V and 7 bases from J, the gap between germline ends came to 13 bases. Germline V CDR1 and CDR2: SNHLY, FYNNEI. This CDR3 has 13 amino acids.

The CDR3 loop reads CASSPRGGGRKNIQYF. The CDR3, as DNA: TGTGCCAGCAGCCCCAGAGGGGGAGGGCGGAAAAACATTCAGTACTTC. J is TRBJ2-4 and V is TRBV7-2; maybe TRBD2 (7 bases). The CDR3 sequence is 16 residues long. Trimming left V 5 bases short and J 4 bases short, with 18 bases between. CDR1 and CDR2 (germline): SGHTA, FQGNSA.

The chain's CDR3 is CASAGTGAPNYGYTF. In nucleotides, the CDR3 is TGTGCCAGCGCCGGGACAGGGGCCCCTAACTATGGCTACACCTTC. The rearrangement joins TRBV28 to TRBJ1-2; 10 bases agree with TRBD1. The germline gives CDR1 MDHEN, CDR2 SYDVKM. Trimming took 8 bases from V and 0 from J; bases not matched to a gene: 6. This CDR3 has 15 residues.

The chain uses TRBV2 and TRBJ2-3; 7 bases line up with TRBD2. Germline CDR1 SNHLY, CDR2 FYNNEI. CDR3 length equals 15 residues. Losses at the gene ends were 5 bases for V and 7 bases for J; bases not matched to a gene: 12. The CDR3 DNA follows: TGTGCCAGCAGTTTGGAGACTAGCAGGATACATACGCAGTATTTT. Encoded protein: CASSLETSRIHTQYF.

The count of this clone is one. CDR3 DNA: TGTGCCACCAGTGATTCGGGAGGGGACAAGGGGGGAGATACGCAGTATTTT. Translated: CATSDSGGDKGGDTQYF. This chain connects TRBV24-1 to TRBJ2-3, with 8 bases lining up with TRBD2. The CDR3 runs 17 residues. CDR1 is KGHDR, CDR2 SFDVKD, per germline. With 2 bases clipped from V and 5 bases from J, the junction kept 11 bases outside the gene matches.